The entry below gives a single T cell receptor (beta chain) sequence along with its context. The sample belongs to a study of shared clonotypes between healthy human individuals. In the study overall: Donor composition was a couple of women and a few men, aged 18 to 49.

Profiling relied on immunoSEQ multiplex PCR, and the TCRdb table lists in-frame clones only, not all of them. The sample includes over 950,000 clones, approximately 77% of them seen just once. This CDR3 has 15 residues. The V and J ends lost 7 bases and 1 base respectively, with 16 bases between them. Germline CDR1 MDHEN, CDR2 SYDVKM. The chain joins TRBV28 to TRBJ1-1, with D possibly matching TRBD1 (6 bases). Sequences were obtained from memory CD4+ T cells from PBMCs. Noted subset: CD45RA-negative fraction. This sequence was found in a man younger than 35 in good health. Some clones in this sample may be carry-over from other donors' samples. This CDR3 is CASTGEGLGNTEAFF. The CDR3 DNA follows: TGTGCCAGCACAGGGGAAGGGCTTGGGAACACTGAAGCTTTCTTT.